This entry concerns a single T cell receptor beta chain. This sample stems from a study of blood T cell repertoires in COVID-19. Losses at the gene ends were 5 bases for V and 1 base for J; bases not matched to a gene: 16. CDR1 and CDR2 from the germline V gene are SGHRS and YFSETQ. The CDR3 runs to 18 residues. Profiled with immunoSEQ multiplex PCR; TCRdb holds only in-frame clones, not every one. Of around 120,000 clones listed, about two thirds were seen once; the top ten hold under 1%. Sequenced material: peripheral blood. The chain uses TRBV5-1 and TRBJ1-2; 8 nucleotides line up with TRBD1. The clonotype comes from a human donor with acute or convalescent COVID-19. The donor label of this sample is uncertain. This CDR3 reads CASSRTPGQARDNYGYTF. CDR3 nucleotides: TGCGCCAGCAGTAGAACTCCGGGACAGGCCAGGGATAACTATGGCTACACCTTC.